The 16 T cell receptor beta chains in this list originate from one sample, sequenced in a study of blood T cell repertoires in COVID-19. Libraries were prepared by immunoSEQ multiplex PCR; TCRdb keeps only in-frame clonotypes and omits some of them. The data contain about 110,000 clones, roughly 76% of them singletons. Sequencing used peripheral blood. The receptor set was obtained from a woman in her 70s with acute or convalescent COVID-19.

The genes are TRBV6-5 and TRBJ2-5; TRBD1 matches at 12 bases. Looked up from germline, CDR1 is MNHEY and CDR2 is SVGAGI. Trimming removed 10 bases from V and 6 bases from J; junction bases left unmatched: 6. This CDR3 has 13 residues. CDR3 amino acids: CATTRDRGQTQYF. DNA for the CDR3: TGTGCCACTACCCGGGACAGGGGGCAGACCCAGTACTTC.

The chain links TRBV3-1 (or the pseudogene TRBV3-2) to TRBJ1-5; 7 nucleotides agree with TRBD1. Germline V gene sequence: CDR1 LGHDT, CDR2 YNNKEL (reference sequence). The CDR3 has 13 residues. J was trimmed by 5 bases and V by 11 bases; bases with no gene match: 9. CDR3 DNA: TGTGCCTCCAGACAGGGAGGTGATCAGCCCCAGCATTTT. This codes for CASRQGGDQPQHF.

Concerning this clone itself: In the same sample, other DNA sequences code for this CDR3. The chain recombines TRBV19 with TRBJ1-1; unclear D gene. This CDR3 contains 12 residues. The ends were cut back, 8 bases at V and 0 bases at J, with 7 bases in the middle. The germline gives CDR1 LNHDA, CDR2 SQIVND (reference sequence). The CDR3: CASSNLNTEAFF. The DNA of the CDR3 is TGTGCCAGTTCTAATTTGAACACTGAAGCTTTCTTT.

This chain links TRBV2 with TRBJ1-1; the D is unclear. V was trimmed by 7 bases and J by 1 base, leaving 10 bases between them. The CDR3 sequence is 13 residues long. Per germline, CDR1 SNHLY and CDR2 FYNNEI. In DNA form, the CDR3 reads TGTGCCAGCAATCCCGGGAGGAACACTGAAGCTTTCTTT. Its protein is CASNPGRNTEAFF.

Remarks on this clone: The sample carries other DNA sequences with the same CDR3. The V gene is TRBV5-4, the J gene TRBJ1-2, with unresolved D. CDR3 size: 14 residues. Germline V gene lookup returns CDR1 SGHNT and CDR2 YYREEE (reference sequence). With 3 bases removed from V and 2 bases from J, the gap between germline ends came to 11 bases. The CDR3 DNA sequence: TGTGCCAGCAGCTCCCGGACGGGAAACTATGGCTACACCTTC. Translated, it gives CASSSRTGNYGYTF.

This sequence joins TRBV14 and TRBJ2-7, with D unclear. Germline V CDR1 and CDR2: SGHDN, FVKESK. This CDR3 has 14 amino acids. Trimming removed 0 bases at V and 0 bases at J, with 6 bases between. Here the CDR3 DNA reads TGTGCCAGCAGCCAAGAGTGGAGCTCCTACGAGCAGTACTTC. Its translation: CASSQEWSSYEQYF.

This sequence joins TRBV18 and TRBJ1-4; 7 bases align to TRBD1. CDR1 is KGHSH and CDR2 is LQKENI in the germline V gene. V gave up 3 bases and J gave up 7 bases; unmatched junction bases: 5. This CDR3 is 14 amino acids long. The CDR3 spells CASSPSGTVEKLFF. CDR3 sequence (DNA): TGTGCCAGCTCACCCTCGGGGACAGTTGAAAAACTGTTTTTT.

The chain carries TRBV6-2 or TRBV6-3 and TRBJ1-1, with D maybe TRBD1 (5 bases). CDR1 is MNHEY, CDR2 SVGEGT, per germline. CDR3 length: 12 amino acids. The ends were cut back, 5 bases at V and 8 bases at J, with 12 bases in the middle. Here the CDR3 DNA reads TGTGCCAGCAGTAATCCGACAGCCGAAGCTTTCTTT. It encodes CASSNPTAEAFF.

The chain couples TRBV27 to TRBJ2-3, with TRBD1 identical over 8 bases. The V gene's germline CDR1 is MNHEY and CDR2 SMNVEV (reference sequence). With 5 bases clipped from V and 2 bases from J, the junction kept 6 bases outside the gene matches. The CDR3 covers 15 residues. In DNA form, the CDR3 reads TGTGCCAGCAGTCACGGACAGGGACTCACAGATACGCAGTATTTT. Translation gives CASSHGQGLTDTQYF.

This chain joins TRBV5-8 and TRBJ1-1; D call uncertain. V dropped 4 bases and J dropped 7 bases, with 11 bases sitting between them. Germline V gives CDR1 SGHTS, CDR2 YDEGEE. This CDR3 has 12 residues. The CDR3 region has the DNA TGTGCCAGCAGCGAAAGGGAGCTTGAAGCTTTCTTT. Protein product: CASSERELEAFF.

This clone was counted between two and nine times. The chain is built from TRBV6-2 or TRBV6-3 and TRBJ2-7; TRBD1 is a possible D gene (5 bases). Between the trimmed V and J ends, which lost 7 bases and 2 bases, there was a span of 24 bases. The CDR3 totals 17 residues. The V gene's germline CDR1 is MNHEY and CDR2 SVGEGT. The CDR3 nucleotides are TGTGCCAGCACCCCCTCCCCCTCGTGGGGCGAAACCTACGAGCAGTACTTC. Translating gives CASTPSPSWGETYEQYF.

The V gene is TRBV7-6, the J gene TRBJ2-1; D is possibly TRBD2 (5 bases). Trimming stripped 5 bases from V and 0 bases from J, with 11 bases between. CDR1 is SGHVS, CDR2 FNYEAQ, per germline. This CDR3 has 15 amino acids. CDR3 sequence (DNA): TGTGCCAGCAGCCTGAGCGGCTTCTCCTACAATGAGCAGTTCTTC. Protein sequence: CASSLSGFSYNEQFF.

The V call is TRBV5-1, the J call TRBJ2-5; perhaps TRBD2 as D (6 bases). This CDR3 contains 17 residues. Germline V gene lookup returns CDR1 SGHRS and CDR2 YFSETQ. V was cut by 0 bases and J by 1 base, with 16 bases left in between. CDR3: CASSLAGGLRSQETQYF. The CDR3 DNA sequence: TGCGCCAGCAGCTTGGCCGGGGGATTGAGGTCCCAAGAGACCCAGTACTTC.

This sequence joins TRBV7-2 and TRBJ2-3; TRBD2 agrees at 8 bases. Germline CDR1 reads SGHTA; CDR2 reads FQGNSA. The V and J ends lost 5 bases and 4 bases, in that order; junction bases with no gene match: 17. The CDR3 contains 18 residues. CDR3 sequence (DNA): TGTGCCAGCAGCCCGAGGGCGGGGGGCCCCGCCACCGCAGATACGCAGTATTTT. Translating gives CASSPRAGGPATADTQYF.

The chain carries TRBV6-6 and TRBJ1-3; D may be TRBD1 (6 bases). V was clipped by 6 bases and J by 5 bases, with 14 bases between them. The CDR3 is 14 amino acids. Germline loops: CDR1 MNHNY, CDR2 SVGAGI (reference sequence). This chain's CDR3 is CASSSNRDRNTIYF. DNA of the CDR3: TGTGCCAGCAGCTCAAACAGGGATCGAAACACCATATATTTT.

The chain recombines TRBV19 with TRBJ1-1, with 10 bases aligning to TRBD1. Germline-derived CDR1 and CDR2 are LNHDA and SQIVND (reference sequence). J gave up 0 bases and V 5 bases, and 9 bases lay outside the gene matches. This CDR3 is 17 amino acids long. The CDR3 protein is CASSPGQGVWMNTEAFF. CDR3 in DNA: TGTGCCAGTAGTCCTGGACAGGGGGTCTGGATGAACACTGAAGCTTTCTTT.